The 7 T cell receptor beta chains below all came from one sample that was sequenced in a study of CD8+ T cells in alopecia areata. Sequencing relied on a cDNA template that was reverse transcribed from extracted RNA. Using immunoSEQ multiplex PCR, the repertoire was profiled, and TCRdb retains in-frame clones only, with some absent. There are some 200,000 clones in the sample; about three fifths occur only once, and roughly 3.3% lies in the top ten. The treatment was: oral pan-JAK inhibitor, 5-10 mg twice daily. The sequencing here drew on CD4+ T cells sorted from blood, taken at week 4, from a patient treated with tofacitinib. These receptors came from a human donor with alopecia areata.

The gene calls are TRBV5-4 and TRBJ2-5; D possibly matches TRBD1 or TRBD2 (6 bases each). The CDR3 contains 18 residues. Deletions cut 4 bases from V and 2 bases from J, with 24 bases between. Germline lookup yields CDR1 SGHNT and CDR2 YYREEE (reference sequence). The CDR3 reads CASSKWGRGDPRQETQYF. In DNA form, the CDR3 reads TGTGCCAGCAGCAAATGGGGGCGCGGGGACCCTAGGCAAGAGACCCAGTACTTC.

The gene calls are TRBV29-1 and TRBJ2-5, with TRBD1 matching 9 bases. J lost 1 base, V lost 8 bases, and 11 bases had no gene match. The CDR3 has 15 residues. Germline CDR1 reads SQVTM; CDR2 reads ANQGSEA. CDR3 bases: TGCAGCACCTTCCCGGGACAGGGCGGCCAAGAGACCCAGTACTTC. Amino acids: CSTFPGQGGQETQYF. Together with reference TRBV29-1 and TRBJ2-5, the CDR3 gives the full variable domain: SAVISQKPSRDICQRGTSLTIQCQVDSQVTMMFWYRQQPGQSLTLIATANQGSEATYESGFVIDKFPISRPNLTFSTLTVSNMSPEDSSIYLCSTFPGQGGQETQYFGPGTRLLVL.

The chain recombines TRBV7-8 with TRBJ2-3; a possible D gene is TRBD1 (6 bases). This CDR3 spans 17 amino acids. Trimming removed 6 bases at V and 0 bases at J, with 19 bases between. Germline CDR1 SGHVS, CDR2 FQNEAQ. CDR3: CASRFPPWGRSTDTQYF. In DNA form, the CDR3 reads TGTGCCAGCAGGTTCCCTCCCTGGGGGCGAAGCACAGATACGCAGTATTTT.

Worth noting for this clone: At one end the junction does not follow the germline gene, possibly because of a read error. The J gene is TRBJ2-3, the V gene TRBV6-6; 9 nucleotides match TRBD2. CDR1 and CDR2 (germline): MNHNY, SVGAGI (reference sequence). CDR3 length: 15 residues. CDR3 DNA: TGTGCCAGCAGTTACTCAGCGGGGGGCACAGATGCGCAGTATTTT. As protein: CASSYSAGGTDAQYF.

This clone appeared a few times. The sample has other DNA sequences that encode this CDR3 too. This sequence joins TRBV6-6 and TRBJ1-2, with 9 bases matching TRBD1. In germline, CDR1 is MNHNY, CDR2 SVGAGI (reference sequence). CDR3 length: 14 amino acids. V shed 2 bases, J shed 4 bases, and the junction held 2 bases outside the gene matches. The CDR3 loop is CASSYTDRGYGYTF. DNA for the CDR3: TGTGCCAGCAGTTACACGGACAGGGGCTATGGCTACACCTTC.

The chain recombines TRBV30 with TRBJ2-3; 13 bases line up with TRBD2. The CDR3 covers 15 residues. J gave up 6 bases and V 0 bases, and 3 bases lay outside the gene matches. Germline CDR1 GTSNPN, CDR2 SVGIG (reference sequence). The CDR3 sequence: CAWSVLAGGLDTQYF. As DNA, the CDR3 is TGTGCCTGGAGTGTACTAGCGGGGGGGCTGGATACGCAGTATTTT. Based on the CDR3 plus reference TRBV30 and TRBJ2-3, the full variable domain is SQTIHQWPATLVQPVGSPLSLECTVEGTSNPNLYWYRQAAGRGLQLLFYSVGIGQISSEVPQNLSASRPQDRQFILSSKKLLLSDSGFYLCAWSVLAGGLDTQYFGPGTRLTVL.

CDR3 in DNA: TGTGCCAGCAGCTTACGAGGGTACAGGCTAGAAAAACTGTTTTTT. Protein product: CASSLRGYRLEKLFF. The V gene is TRBV7-2, the J gene TRBJ1-4; D is perhaps TRBD1 (5 bases). CDR3 size: 15 residues. Trimming took 2 bases from V and 8 from J, leaving 15 bases between them. Germline CDR1 reads SGHTA; CDR2 reads FQGNSA.